Listed below are T cell receptor beta chains from one sample, sequenced in a study of T cell responses to AZD1222 COVID-19 vaccine. Assay: immunoSEQ multiplex PCR; the TCRdb copy retains only in-frame clones and omits some. Of 50,000 to 65,000 clones listed, roughly 90% are singletons. The sequencing used peripheral blood, collected 28 days after the second AZD1222 dose. These receptors all come from an adult who received the AZD1222 COVID-19 vaccine. The CDR3 runs from the conserved cysteine through the conserved F or W. The order of the fields is J gene, V gene, D gene, clone size, CDR3 DNA, CDR3 protein. The D gene is left open where the match is weak. Clone size, where shown, is once, few, many, or a class for clones that have expanded.

>TRBJ2-2|TRBV7-2|NA|NA
TGTGCCAGCAGCCCTACAAAGCAGGGAGCGGACACCGGGGAGCTGTTTTTT
CASSPTKQGADTGELFF
>TRBJ1-4|TRBV15|NA|once
TGTGCCACCAGCAGAGATCCGGCAGTTGGGGAAAAACTGTTTTTT
CATSRDPAVGEKLFF
>TRBJ2-5|TRBV7-3|TRBD2|NA
TGTGCCAGCAGCTTGTCCGGGACTAGCGCTCAAGAGACCCAGTACTTC
CASSLSGTSAQETQYF
>TRBJ1-4|TRBV6-5|NA|NA
TGTGCCAGCACTCCAACCGGGACTGCGAATGAAAAACTGTTTTTT
CASTPTGTANEKLFF
>TRBJ1-4|TRBV6-1|TRBD1|NA
TGTGCCAGCAGTGAAGGGACAGGGGTGGAAAAACTGTTTTTT
CASSEGTGVEKLFF
>TRBJ1-2|TRBV5-4|NA|few
TGTGCCAGCAACTCTTATGGGACGAGTGGCTACACCTTC
CASNSYGTSGYTF
>TRBJ1-1|TRBV7-9|NA|NA
TGTGCCAGCAGCAAGACAGGAGATGGCGAAGCTTTCTTT
CASSKTGDGEAFF
>TRBJ2-1|TRBV15|NA|once
TGTGCCACCAGCGTCCAAAGGAGAGGAGGTGAGCAGTTCTTC
CATSVQRRGGEQFF
>TRBJ2-3|TRBV19|NA|NA
TGTGCCAGTAGTATCGGTAGCACAGATACGCAGTATTTT
CASSIGSTDTQYF
>TRBJ2-5|TRBV15|NA|NA
TGTGCCACCAGCAGAGATCTGGGGGAGCAAGAGACCCAGTACTTC
CATSRDLGEQETQYF
>TRBJ1-5|TRBV19|TRBD1|NA
TGTGCCAGTAGTCTCAATCAAAGGACAGGTCAGCCCCAGCATTTT
CASSLNQRTGQPQHF
>TRBJ1-1|TRBV6-5|NA|once
TGTGCCAGCAGCCGCTTGAGGGGGAACACTGAAGCTTTCTTT
CASSRLRGNTEAFF
>TRBJ1-1|TRBV3-1/TRBV3-2|NA|NA
TGTGCCAGCAGCCAAAGCTCTTTAAGCCACGGGGAAGGAGCTTTCTTT
CASSQSSLSHGEGAFF
>TRBJ2-7|TRBV5-4|NA|few
TGTGCCAGCAGCGTAGCCGGATCCTACGAGCAGTACTTC
CASSVAGSYEQYF
>TRBJ2-3|TRBV7-8|NA|once
TGTGCCAGCAGCTTAGGGGCAGGGACAGATACGCAGTATTTT
CASSLGAGTDTQYF
>TRBJ1-1|TRBV5-8|NA|NA
TGTGCCAGCAGCTTGGACCTCTTACCGATGAACACTGAAGCTTTCTTT
CASSLDLLPMNTEAFF
>TRBJ1-6|TRBV5-1|NA|NA
TGCGCCAGCAGCTTGGATGGGGAGGTGAATTCACCCCTCCACTTT
CASSLDGEVNSPLHF
>TRBJ1-2|TRBV5-4|TRBD1|NA
TGTGCCAGCAGCCCTTGGACAGGGGGCAATGGCTACACCTTC
CASSPWTGGNGYTF
>TRBJ1-2|TRBV18|NA|NA
TGTGCCAGCTCACCGACCGGGACGAGAACGTATGGCTACACCTTC
CASSPTGTRTYGYTF
>TRBJ1-4|TRBV15|NA|NA
TGTGCCACCAGCAGAGTTCCTAGTGAAAAACTGTTTTTT
CATSRVPSEKLFF
>TRBJ2-3|TRBV4-2|TRBD2|NA
TGTGCCAGCGGTCGGCGGGAGGGATCAGATACGCAGTATTTT
CASGRREGSDTQYF
>TRBJ2-1|TRBV7-8|NA|NA
TGTGCCAGCAGCTTAGTCGGGAGCTCCTACAATGAGCAGTTCTTC
CASSLVGSSYNEQFF
>TRBJ1-2|TRBV6-1|TRBD1|NA
TGTGCCAGCAGTGAAGCGATGGGGACAGTCTATGGCTACACCTTC
CASSEAMGTVYGYTF
>TRBJ2-1|TRBV5-1|NA|NA
TGCGCCAGCAGTCGAGAATCCGAATCCTACAATGAGCAGTTCTTC
CASSRESESYNEQFF
>TRBJ1-2|TRBV3-1/TRBV3-2|TRBD1|once
TGTGCCAGCAGCCAAGGAGTGGGACAGGGGGTCTATGGCTACACCTTC
CASSQGVGQGVYGYTF
>TRBJ1-1|TRBV11-3|NA|NA
TGTGCCAGCAGCTTAGGGCTGAACACTGAAGCTTTCTTT
CASSLGLNTEAFF
>TRBJ1-2|TRBV30|TRBD1|NA
TGTGCCTGGAGTGCAAGGACAGGCCCCTACACCTTC
CAWSARTGPYTF
>TRBJ2-6|TRBV27|NA|NA
TGTGCCAGCAGTTTCAGGGGAACAGGGGCCAACGTCCTGACTTTC
CASSFRGTGANVLTF
>TRBJ1-2|TRBV5-1|TRBD1|NA
TGCGCCAGCAGAGGGGGGACAGGGACCGGCTACACCTTC
CASRGGTGTGYTF
>TRBJ2-3|TRBV13|NA|NA
TGTGCCAGCAGCTTAGGGCTAGCAACAGATACGCAGTATTTT
CASSLGLATDTQYF
>TRBJ2-1|TRBV9|TRBD2|NA
TGTGCCAGCAGCGTAGGAGCGGGGCCTATGGATGAGCAGTTCTTC
CASSVGAGPMDEQFF
>TRBJ1-6|TRBV6-6|TRBD1|NA
TGTGCCAGCAGTCAAGGGGGCGGTTCACCCCTCCACTTT
CASSQGGGSPLHF
>TRBJ2-5|TRBV2|TRBD1|NA
TGTGCCAGCAGGAAGACAGGGCCAGGGGAGACCCAGTACTTC
CASRKTGPGETQYF
>TRBJ1-2|TRBV7-8|NA|NA
TGTGCCAGCAGCTTAGGTCGTACAGGGAGTGGCTACACCTTC
CASSLGRTGSGYTF
>TRBJ1-3|TRBV18|NA|NA
TGTGCCAGCTCACAGGGGTACTCTGGAAACACCATATATTTT
CASSQGYSGNTIYF
>TRBJ2-1|TRBV6-5|TRBD2|NA
TGTGCCAGCAGTTACGTAGCGGGTGGCAATGAGCAGTTCTTC
CASSYVAGGNEQFF
>TRBJ2-1|TRBV27|NA|NA
TGTGCCAGCAGTTTCCGCAGGGACAATGAGCAGTTCTTC
CASSFRRDNEQFF
>TRBJ2-7|TRBV7-2|TRBD1|NA
TGTGCCAGCAGCCGGGCGGGACAGGGCTCCTACGAGCAGTACTTC
CASSRAGQGSYEQYF
>TRBJ2-7|TRBV5-8|NA|NA
TGTGCCAGCAGCTTCGAGCGCGTCAACGAGCAGTACTTC
CASSFERVNEQYF
>TRBJ2-3|TRBV7-2|TRBD2|NA
TGTGCCAGCAGATTGACTAGCGGTAGCACAGATACGCAGTATTTT
CASRLTSGSTDTQYF
>TRBJ2-1|TRBV28|NA|NA
TGTGCCAGCAGTTTCGGAGAGCAGTTCTTC
CASSFGEQFF
>TRBJ1-2|TRBV6-5|TRBD1|NA
TGTGCCAGCAGTTACAATCAGGGGGCCGGTGGCTACACCTTC
CASSYNQGAGGYTF
>TRBJ2-1|TRBV30|TRBD2|NA
TGTGCCTGGATTGGTGGGAGGGCGTTCCGTGAGCAGTTCTTC
CAWIGGRAFREQFF
>TRBJ1-3|TRBV19|TRBD1|NA
TGTGCCAGTAGTGGACAGGCTTCTGGAAACACCATATATTTT
CASSGQASGNTIYF
>TRBJ2-1|TRBV6-5|NA|NA
TGTGCCAGCAGAGGCGACAGGGACTGGGACAATGAGCAGTTCTTC
CASRGDRDWDNEQFF
>TRBJ2-3|TRBV9|TRBD1|NA
TGTGCCAGCAGCCCCTCTGGACAGGGGCGCACAGATACGCAGTATTTT
CASSPSGQGRTDTQYF
>TRBJ1-2|TRBV9|NA|NA
TGTGCCAGCAGCGTAGGGGGATTGGGAGTCGGCTACACCTTC
CASSVGGLGVGYTF
>TRBJ1-1|TRBV7-2|NA|few
TGTGCCAGCAGCTTTAGCCGGGACGAAGCTTTCTTT
CASSFSRDEAFF
>TRBJ1-2|TRBV7-6|NA|NA
TGTGCCAGCAGCTTAGGACCCACCAGGGGAGGGGCCTATGGCTACACCTTC
CASSLGPTRGGAYGYTF
>TRBJ2-3|TRBV3-1/TRBV3-2|NA|NA
TGTGCCAGCAGCCCCCGCCCTACCTCAGATACGCAGTATTTT
CASSPRPTSDTQYF
>TRBJ1-2|TRBV7-9|TRBD1|NA
TGTGCCAGCACCACTCCGACAGGGGGCGTCTATGGCTACACCTTC
CASTTPTGGVYGYTF
>TRBJ1-3|TRBV14|NA|once
TGTGCCAGCAGCCAAGCCACCTCTGGAAACACCATATATTTT
CASSQATSGNTIYF
>TRBJ2-7|TRBV11-3|NA|NA
TGTGCCAGCAGCTCAGGGGTCTACGAGCAGTACTTC
CASSSGVYEQYF
>TRBJ2-1|TRBV3-1/TRBV3-2|NA|once
TGTGCCAGCAGCGAAGGACTACACAATGAGCAGTTCTTC
CASSEGLHNEQFF
>TRBJ1-1|TRBV11-1|NA|NA
TGTGCCAGCAGCCAGACAAGGGCCGGCACTGAAGCTTTCTTT
CASSQTRAGTEAFF